This TCR beta chain was identified during a study of T cell responses to AZD1222 COVID-19 vaccine. Study-wide findings and caveats: Donors in the cohort were predominantly white British and more often female, and clonal diversity was possibly underestimated. Recipients of AZD1222 seropositive at baseline numbered only 5 or 6.

This table comes from immunoSEQ multiplex PCR, and its TCRdb copy is limited to in-frame clones, with some not included. The profile shows over 60,000 clones, 79% of them singletons. Remarks on this clone: Its target is unknown.

Sample: peripheral blood, taken on day 0 of MenACWY control vaccination. This sequence was found in an adult in good health.

The CDR3 region has the DNA TGTGCCAGCAGCTTTGGCCAGCAAGAGACCCAGTACTTC. Translating gives CASSFGQQETQYF. The chain recombines TRBV11-3 with TRBJ2-5; D is undetermined. CDR3 length: 13 amino acids. V lost 3 bases to trimming and J lost 2 bases, with 7 bases between them. Germline V lookup: CDR1 SGHNT, CDR2 YENEEA.